Below are 24 T cell receptor beta chains sequenced from a single sample in a study of vaccination and CD4 T cells after COVID-19. These receptors' targets are unknown. Sample treatment: approximately 9-day PBMC culture with coronavirus spike peptide pools or control peptides (ViraFEST assay). The Oncomine TCR Beta short-read assay sequenced DNA from cultured CD4+ T cells. TCRdb reprocessed the PCR reads with MiXCR, giving one entry per CDR3 protein. The data show about 25,000 distinct CDR3 sequences, around half seen once. Source material: CD4+ T cells from blood, cultured in vitro. These receptor sequences come from a human donor who had recovered from COVID-19.

V is TRBV12-3 or TRBV12-4 and J is TRBJ2-7; 9 bases map to TRBD1. Trimming took 2 bases from V and 4 from J; bases not matched to a gene: 12. This CDR3 contains 17 residues. The CDR3 protein is CASSLWLWDREGYEQYF. Written as DNA, the CDR3 is TGTGCCAGCAGTTTATGGTTGTGGGACAGGGAAGGGTACGAGCAGTACTTC.

This clonotype came up a few times. This chain uses TRBV7-8 with TRBJ1-1; D possibly corresponds to TRBD1 (5 bases). Between the trimmed V and J ends, which lost 0 bases and 6 bases, there was a span of 11 bases. The germline gives CDR1 SGHVS, CDR2 FQNEAQ. CDR3 length: 14 residues. CDR3 sequence reads: CASSLAGRVAEAFF. CDR3 nucleotide sequence: TGTGCCAGCAGCTTAGCGGGCAGGGTAGCTGAAGCTTTCTTT.

This sequence joins TRBV6-5 and TRBJ2-1; D gene unclear. The germline V and J ends were trimmed by 0 bases and 9 bases, with 3 bases remaining between them. CDR1 MNHEY and CDR2 SVGAGI come from the germline V gene. The CDR3 totals 11 residues. CDR3 bases: TGTGCCAGCAGTTACTCATCTGAGCAGTTCTTC. Translated, it gives CASSYSSEQFF.

The sample holds one count of this clonotype. This rearrangement joins TRBV2 to TRBJ1-2, with TRBD1 matching 8 bases. V was pared by 5 bases and J by 1 base, with 9 bases of the junction left unmatched. The length of the CDR3 is 16 residues. The germline V gene encodes CDR1 SNHLY and CDR2 FYNNEI. CDR3 amino acids: CASSTWTGPINYGYTF. CDR3 DNA sequence: TGTGCCAGCAGTACTTGGACAGGGCCGATTAACTATGGCTACACCTTC.

The CDR3 spells CSVDGVSSYNEQFF. The CDR3 coding sequence is TGCAGCGTGGACGGGGTGAGCTCCTACAATGAGCAGTTCTTC. This chain uses TRBV29-1 with TRBJ2-1, with D possibly matching TRBD2 (5 bases). Germline CDR1 is SQVTM and CDR2 is ANQGSEA. The CDR3 is 14 amino acids. V gave up 6 bases and J gave up 0 bases, with 12 bases separating them.

This clonotype was observed a handful of times. The chain joins TRBV2 to TRBJ1-2; D call uncertain. Germline CDR1 is SNHLY and CDR2 is FYNNEI. This CDR3 region has 13 residues. Between the trimmed V and J ends, which lost 5 bases and 4 bases, there was a span of 11 bases. The CDR3 region is CASSLPGLYGYTF. DNA for the CDR3: TGTGCCAGCAGTCTTCCGGGTCTCTATGGCTACACCTTC. The full variable domain, with the rest looked up from reference TRBV2 and TRBJ1-2, is EPEVTQTPSHQVTQMGQEVILRCVPISNHLYFYWYRQILGQKVEFLVSFYNNEISEKSEIFDDQFSVERPDGSNFTLKIRSTKLEDSAMYFCASSLPGLYGYTFGSGTRLTVV.

The chain is built from TRBV7-2 and TRBJ2-5; 10 bases agree with TRBD2. The V segment lost 1 base and the J segment 5 bases; nucleotides outside the gene matches: 10. This CDR3 region has 17 residues. The germline CDR1 and CDR2 sequences are SGHTA and FQGNSA. The CDR3 loop is CASSLDRDSGRFETQYF. The DNA of the CDR3 is TGTGCCAGCAGCTTAGATCGGGATAGCGGGAGGTTTGAGACCCAGTACTTC.

There are a few counts of this clonotype. The chain has TRBV4-2 and TRBJ2-3; TRBD2 matches at 10 bases. This CDR3 has 16 residues. Germline CDR1 LGHNA, CDR2 YNFKEQ. V lost 0 bases and J lost 2; bases outside the gene matches: 2. CDR3 amino acids: CASSQETSGNTDTQYF. CDR3 nucleotides: TGTGCCAGCAGCCAAGAAACTAGCGGGAACACAGATACGCAGTATTTT.

Only a few counts were recorded for this clonotype. The gene calls are TRBV5-1 and TRBJ2-5, with a weak D call TRBD2 (6 bases). Germline loops: CDR1 SGHRS, CDR2 YFSETQ. V shed 6 bases and J shed 5 bases, with 23 bases lying between them. CDR3 length: 16 amino acids. CDR3 amino acids: CASTLGGRFRQETQYF. DNA for the CDR3: TGCGCCAGCACCCTGGGGGGACGTTTTCGGCAGGAGACCCAGTACTTC.

V gene TRBV7-9 combines with J gene TRBJ1-5; D not certain. Germline loops: CDR1 SEHNR, CDR2 FQNEAQ (reference sequence). V lost 1 base to trimming and J lost 2 bases, with 6 bases between them. The CDR3 is made up of 14 amino acids. The CDR3 DNA reads as TGTGCCAGCAGCTTAGAGTCGGGCAATCAGCCCCAGCATTTT. This encodes CASSLESGNQPQHF.

This clonotype was observed a handful of times. This sequence joins TRBV20-1 and TRBJ2-3; 15 bases match TRBD2. CDR1 DFQATT and CDR2 SNEGSKA come from the germline V gene (reference sequence). V gave up 0 bases and J gave up 8 bases; unmatched junction bases: 9. The CDR3 contains 17 residues. In DNA, the CDR3 is TGCAGTGCTAGAGATACTGGACTAGCGGGAGGGCCGCGTACGCAGTATTTT. Its translation: CSARDTGLAGGPRTQYF.

The chain has TRBV2 and TRBJ2-7; D is unresolved. The CDR3 covers 14 residues. From germline, CDR1 is SNHLY and CDR2 FYNNEI. V was trimmed by 6 bases and J by 0 bases, leaving 12 bases between them. DNA of the CDR3: TGTGCCAGCAGCTATAGGCCTAGCTCCTACGAGCAGTACTTC. It encodes CASSYRPSSYEQYF. Full variable domain (remainder filled in from reference TRBV2 and TRBJ2-7): EPEVTQTPSHQVTQMGQEVILRCVPISNHLYFYWYRQILGQKVEFLVSFYNNEISEKSEIFDDQFSVERPDGSNFTLKIRSTKLEDSAMYFCASSYRPSSYEQYFGPGTRLTVT.

This clonotype was seen more than once but under ten times. This sequence joins TRBV27 and TRBJ2-7; TRBD1 or TRBD2 may be the D gene (5 bases each). This CDR3 has 16 residues. The germline V gene has CDR1 MNHEY and CDR2 SMNVEV (reference sequence). V was pared by 4 bases and J by 0 bases, with 16 bases between. CDR3 amino acids: CASSWATGRLSYEQYF. The DNA of the CDR3 is TGTGCCAGCAGTTGGGCTACGGGACGCCTCTCCTACGAGCAGTACTTC.

This clonotype turned up a few times. V gene TRBV11-3 combines with J gene TRBJ2-3; TRBD1 is a possible D gene (5 bases). Per the germline V gene, CDR1 is SGHNT and CDR2 is YENEEA. The V end lost 6 bases, the J end lost 5 bases, and 12 bases lay between the germline ends. There are 13 residues in the CDR3. The CDR3 protein is CASSTDQGDTQYF. CDR3 nucleotide sequence: TGTGCCAGCAGTACGGACCAGGGAGATACGCAGTATTTT. The whole variable domain, remainder taken from reference TRBV11-3 and TRBJ2-3, is EAGVVQSPRYKIIEKKQPVAFWCNPISGHNTLYWYLQNLGQGPELLIRYENEEAVDDSQLPKDRFSAERLKGVDSTLKIQPAELGDSAVYLCASSTDQGDTQYFGPGTRLTVL.

This clonotype showed up just a few times. V is TRBV6-1 and J is TRBJ1-5; a weak D match, TRBD1 (6 bases). The germline gives CDR1 MNHNS, CDR2 SASEGT. This CDR3 has 14 residues. Deletions cut 5 bases from V and 7 bases from J, with 15 bases between. The chain's CDR3 is CASSPPGAGQPQHF. As DNA, the CDR3 is TGTGCCAGCAGTCCCCCAGGGGCAGGCCAGCCCCAGCATTTT.

This clonotype has a handful of counts. The chain employs TRBV10-1 and TRBJ2-1; unclear D gene. The CDR3 has 13 residues. The germline V gene encodes CDR1 WNHNN and CDR2 SYGVQD (reference sequence). The V and J ends lost 4 bases and 8 bases respectively, with 12 bases between them. CDR3 in amino acids: CASSGAGVDEQFF. CDR3 in DNA: TGCGCCAGCAGTGGGGCAGGCGTCGATGAGCAGTTCTTC.

The chain is built from TRBV14 and TRBJ1-5, with TRBD1 matching over 8 bases. This CDR3 comprises 19 residues. CDR1 and CDR2 from the germline V gene are SGHDN and FVKESK. With 4 bases clipped from V and 1 base from J, the junction kept 15 bases outside the gene matches. The CDR3 loop is CASSLIYGQGSGSNQPQHF. CDR3 nucleotide sequence: TGTGCCAGCAGCCTAATATACGGACAGGGCAGCGGAAGCAATCAGCCCCAGCATTTT. The full variable domain, rest sourced from reference TRBV14 and TRBJ1-5, is EAGVTQFPSHSVIEKGQTVTLRCDPISGHDNLYWYRRVMGKEIKFLLHFVKESKQDESGMPNNRFLAERTGGTYSTLKVQPAELEDSGVYFCASSLIYGQGSGSNQPQHFGDGTRLSIL.

The chain has TRBV7-2 and TRBJ1-5, with D uncertain. V was pared by 6 bases and J by 12 bases, with 15 bases between. The CDR3 extends over 12 amino acids. CDR1 and CDR2 from the germline V gene are SGHTA and FQGNSA. CDR3 in DNA: TGTGCCAGCAGTTTCGGGCGTGTGGGCCAGCATTTT. Its protein is CASSFGRVGQHF.

The rearrangement uses TRBV19 and TRBJ2-5; D may match TRBD1 or TRBD2 (6 bases each). V was shortened by 1 base and J by 2 bases, with 14 bases between the two germline ends. The CDR3 totals 16 residues. Germline CDR1 and CDR2: LNHDA and SQIVND (reference sequence). CDR3 amino acids: CASSIVGGRLQETQYF. The CDR3 DNA sequence: TGTGCCAGTAGTATAGTGGGGGGCCGACTTCAAGAGACCCAGTACTTC.

The rearrangement uses TRBV5-1 and TRBJ2-5, with 10 positions matching TRBD1. In germline, CDR1 is SGHRS, CDR2 YFSETQ. The CDR3 runs 14 residues. After removal of 0 bases from V and 5 bases from J, the junction contained 1 base not matched to a gene. CDR3 loop: CASSLGQGAETQYF. DNA of the CDR3: TGCGCCAGCAGCTTGGGACAGGGGGCGGAGACCCAGTACTTC.

V usage is TRBV11-3 and J usage is TRBJ2-7; D gene unclear. From germline, CDR1 is SGHNT and CDR2 YENEEA. The CDR3 covers 17 residues. V shed 5 bases and J shed 3 bases, with 23 bases lying between them. CDR3 sequence reads: CASSTSRWGNLGYEQYF. CDR3 coding DNA: TGTGCCAGCAGCACCAGCCGGTGGGGTAATCTAGGCTACGAGCAGTACTTC. Full variable domain (outside the CDR3, taken from reference TRBV11-3 and TRBJ2-7): EAGVVQSPRYKIIEKKQPVAFWCNPISGHNTLYWYLQNLGQGPELLIRYENEEAVDDSQLPKDRFSAERLKGVDSTLKIQPAELGDSAVYLCASSTSRWGNLGYEQYFGPGTRLTVT.

This rearrangement joins TRBV6-1 to TRBJ2-3; possibly TRBD2 for D (6 bases). Germline V CDR1 and CDR2: MNHNS, SASEGT. The CDR3 has 20 amino acids. The V end was cut by 6 bases, the J end by 2 bases, with 30 bases between. CDR3 amino acids: CASSTYQVRDFNFTTDTQYF. Here the CDR3 DNA reads TGTGCCAGCAGCACCTACCAAGTCCGGGACTTCAATTTCACCACAGATACGCAGTATTTT.

J is TRBJ2-5 and V is TRBV24-1, with a possible D match to TRBD1 (7 bases). V dropped 0 bases and J dropped 1 base, with 14 bases sitting between them. The CDR3 loop spans 17 amino acids. CDR1 and CDR2 (germline): KGHDR, SFDVKD. The CDR3 region is CATSDLGRGATQETQYF. The CDR3 DNA sequence: TGTGCCACCAGTGATTTGGGCAGGGGGGCCACCCAAGAGACCCAGTACTTC.

The table lists this clonotype with a few counts. The V call is TRBV20-1, the J call TRBJ2-5; a possible D gene is TRBD1 (6 bases). With 6 bases removed from V and 0 bases from J, the gap between germline ends came to 11 bases. The V gene's germline CDR1 is DFQATT and CDR2 SNEGSKA (reference sequence). The CDR3 sequence is 13 residues long. The CDR3 here is CSAPRDNQETQYF. The CDR3 DNA follows: TGCAGTGCCCCCCGGGACAACCAAGAGACCCAGTACTTC.